This T cell receptor (beta chain) was identified in a study of blood T cell repertoires in COVID-19. A few counts support this clone. V dropped 4 bases and J dropped 5; count of bases not matched to a gene: 8. This CDR3 has 15 residues. Germline V gives CDR1 MDHEN, CDR2 SYDVKM. Libraries were prepared by immunoSEQ multiplex PCR; TCRdb keeps only in-frame clonotypes and omits some of them. The profile shows 58,000 or so clones, 60% to 75% of them singletons. The sequenced material came from peripheral blood. The chain combines TRBV28 with TRBJ1-1, with 9 positions matching TRBD1. This TCR came from a woman over 75 with acute or convalescent COVID-19. For the CDR3, the DNA is TGTGCCAGCAGTTCAGGACAGGGGCGACGGACTGAAGCTTTCTTT. Its protein product is CASSSGQGRRTEAFF.